These 10 T cell receptor beta chains share one sample of origin, sequenced in a study of T cell responses to AZD1222 COVID-19 vaccine. Some clones are missing from TCRdb's copy, which holds only in-frame ones; the method was immunoSEQ multiplex PCR. The sample records some 94,000 clones, about 90% being singletons. The sequencing used peripheral blood, collected on day 0 of AZD1222 vaccination. The receptors here all came from an adult in good health.

This chain's CDR3 is CATRDLGNEKLFF. The CDR3 coding sequence is TGTGCCACCAGGGACTTGGGGAATGAAAAACTGTTTTTT. This chain uses TRBV15 with TRBJ1-4; D not certain. This CDR3 contains 13 residues. V shed 6 bases and J shed 5 bases, with 10 bases lying between them. Germline V gene lookup returns CDR1 LNHNV and CDR2 YYDKDF (reference sequence).

This clone was recorded only once. The genes are TRBV28 and TRBJ1-2; 7 nucleotides line up with TRBD1. This CDR3 contains 16 residues. J gave up 8 bases and V 5 bases, and 17 bases lay outside the gene matches. CDR1 and CDR2 from the germline V gene are MDHEN and SYDVKM. The CDR3: CASSGESQGFSGGYTF. CDR3 bases: TGTGCCAGCAGTGGAGAATCACAGGGGTTCAGCGGGGGCTACACCTTC.

The chain employs TRBV15 and TRBJ1-1, with D possibly being TRBD1 (5 bases). This CDR3 region has 17 residues. Trimming left V 5 bases short and J 0 bases short, with 19 bases between. Germline assignment: CDR1 LNHNV and CDR2 YYDKDF (reference sequence). The CDR3 region has the DNA TGTGCCACCAGCGGAGGGGCAGCTTCTCAGATGAACACTGAAGCTTTCTTT. This gives the protein CATSGGAASQMNTEAFF. The full variable domain, completed using reference TRBV15 and TRBJ1-1, is DAMVIQNPRYQVTQFGKPVTLSCSQTLNHNVMYWYQQKSSQAPKLLFHYYDKDFNNEADTPDNFQSRRPNTSFCFLDIRSPGLGDTAMYLCATSGGAASQMNTEAFFGQGTRLTVV.

The count of this clone is one. This chain links TRBV7-9 with TRBJ1-1, with 12 nucleotides matching TRBD1. The CDR3 contains 16 residues. Germline lookup yields CDR1 SEHNR and CDR2 FQNEAQ (reference sequence). V lost 6 bases and J lost 7; bases outside the gene matches: 12. The CDR3 spells CASRRGGGQGADEAFF. The CDR3, as DNA: TGTGCCAGCAGGAGAGGCGGGGGACAGGGGGCCGATGAAGCTTTCTTT.

This CDR3 reads CASGKSSGELFF. The CDR3 DNA reads as TGTGCCAGCGGGAAGAGTTCCGGGGAGCTGTTTTTT. This chain connects TRBV2 to TRBJ2-2; D gene unclear. V was cut by 8 bases and J by 6 bases, with 10 bases left in between. This CDR3 comprises 12 residues. The germline gives CDR1 SNHLY, CDR2 FYNNEI.

The J gene is TRBJ2-7, the V gene TRBV6-2 or TRBV6-3; possible D gene TRBD1, 6 bases. The CDR3 length is 15 residues. Between the trimmed V and J ends, which lost 4 bases and 0 bases, there was a span of 13 bases. Germline V gene lookup returns CDR1 MNHEY and CDR2 SVGEGT. CDR3 sequence reads: CASSLSPDSSYEQYV. CDR3 in DNA: TGTGCCAGCAGTTTGAGTCCGGACAGCTCCTACGAGCAGTACGTC.

The chain is built from TRBV6-1 and TRBJ1-5, with D possibly matching TRBD1 (6 bases). Germline V lookup: CDR1 MNHNS, CDR2 SASEGT. The ends were cut back, 0 bases at V and 4 bases at J, with 10 bases in the middle. The CDR3 contains 15 residues. This chain's CDR3 is CASSEAPQGNQPQHF. The CDR3 DNA follows: TGTGCCAGCAGTGAAGCGCCACAGGGAAATCAGCCCCAGCATTTT.

Worth noting for this clone: A junction boundary mismatches the germline segment, possibly from a read error. This chain connects TRBV5-1 to TRBJ2-5, with TRBD2 matching 8 bases. This CDR3 has 18 amino acids. Germline CDR1 SGHRS, CDR2 YFSETQ. For the CDR3, the DNA is TGTGCCAGCAGCGTCGGGACTAGAAGGCCCAGTGTCAGGGAGACCCAGTACTTC. Its protein is CASSVGTRRPSVRETQYF.

The chain combines TRBV18 with TRBJ2-1; 12 bases fit TRBD2. The CDR3 is 15 residues long. Germline values: CDR1 KGHSH, CDR2 LQKENI. J was trimmed by 6 bases and V by 4 bases; bases with no gene match: 4. CDR3 coding DNA: TGTGCCAGCTCACGACGGACTAGCGGGACCAATGAGCAGTTCTTC. Amino acids: CASSRRTSGTNEQFF.

V and J are TRBV9 and TRBJ2-5; 8 bases are shared with TRBD2. CDR1 is SGDLS and CDR2 is YYNGEE in the germline V gene. The CDR3 has 15 amino acids. The V segment lost 0 bases and the J segment 4 bases; nucleotides outside the gene matches: 5. CDR3 DNA: TGTGCCAGCAGCGTAGTGGGTCTAGCGGGAGAGACCCAGTACTTC. Protein sequence: CASSVVGLAGETQYF.